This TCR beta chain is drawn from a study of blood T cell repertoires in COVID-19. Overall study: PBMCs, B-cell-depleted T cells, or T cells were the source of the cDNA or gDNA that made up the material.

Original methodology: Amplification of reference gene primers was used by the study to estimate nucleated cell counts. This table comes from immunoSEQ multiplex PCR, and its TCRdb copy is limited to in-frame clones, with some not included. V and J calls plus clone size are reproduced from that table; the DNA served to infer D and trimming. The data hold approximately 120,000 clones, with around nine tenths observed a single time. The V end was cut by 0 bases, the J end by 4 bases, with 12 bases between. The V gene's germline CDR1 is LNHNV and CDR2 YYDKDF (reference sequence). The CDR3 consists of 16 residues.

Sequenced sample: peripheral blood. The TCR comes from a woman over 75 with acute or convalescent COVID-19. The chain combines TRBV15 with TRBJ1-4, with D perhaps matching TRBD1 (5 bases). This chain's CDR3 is CATSRDVGGGNEKLFF. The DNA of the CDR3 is TGTGCCACCAGCAGAGACGTTGGGGGGGGTAATGAAAAACTGTTTTTT. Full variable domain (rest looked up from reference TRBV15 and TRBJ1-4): DAMVIQNPRYQVTQFGKPVTLSCSQTLNHNVMYWYQQKSSQAPKLLFHYYDKDFNNEADTPDNFQSRRPNTSFCFLDIRSPGLGDTAMYLCATSRDVGGGNEKLFFGSGTQLSVL.